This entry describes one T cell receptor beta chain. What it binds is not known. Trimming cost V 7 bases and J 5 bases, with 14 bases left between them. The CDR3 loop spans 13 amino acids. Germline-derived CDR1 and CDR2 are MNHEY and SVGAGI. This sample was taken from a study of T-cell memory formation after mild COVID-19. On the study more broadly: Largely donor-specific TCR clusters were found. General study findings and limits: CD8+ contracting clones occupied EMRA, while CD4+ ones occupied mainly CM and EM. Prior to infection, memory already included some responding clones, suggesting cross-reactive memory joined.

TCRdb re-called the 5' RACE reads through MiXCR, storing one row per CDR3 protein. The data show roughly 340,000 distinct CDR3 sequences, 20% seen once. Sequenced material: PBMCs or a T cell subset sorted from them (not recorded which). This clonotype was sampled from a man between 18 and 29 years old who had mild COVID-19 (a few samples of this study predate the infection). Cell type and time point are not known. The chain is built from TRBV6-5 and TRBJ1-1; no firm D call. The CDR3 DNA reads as TGTGCCAGCACCCCCGGACCATTTACTGAAGCTTTCTTT. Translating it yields CASTPGPFTEAFF.